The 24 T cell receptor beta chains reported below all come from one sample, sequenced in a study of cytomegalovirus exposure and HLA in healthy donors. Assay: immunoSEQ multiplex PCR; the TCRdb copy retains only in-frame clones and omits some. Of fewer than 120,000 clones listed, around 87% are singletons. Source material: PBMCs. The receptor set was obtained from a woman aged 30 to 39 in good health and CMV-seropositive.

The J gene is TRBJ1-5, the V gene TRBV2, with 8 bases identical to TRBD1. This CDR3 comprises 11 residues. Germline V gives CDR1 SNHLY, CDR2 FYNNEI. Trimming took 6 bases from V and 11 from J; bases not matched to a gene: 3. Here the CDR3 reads CASRGQGAQHF. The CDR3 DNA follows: TGTGCCAGCAGAGGACAGGGAGCCCAGCATTTT. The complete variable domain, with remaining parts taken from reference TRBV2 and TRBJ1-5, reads EPEVTQTPSHQVTQMGQEVILRCVPISNHLYFYWYRQILGQKVEFLVSFYNNEISEKSEIFDDQFSVERPDGSNFTLKIRSTKLEDSAMYFCASRGQGAQHFGDGTRLSIL.

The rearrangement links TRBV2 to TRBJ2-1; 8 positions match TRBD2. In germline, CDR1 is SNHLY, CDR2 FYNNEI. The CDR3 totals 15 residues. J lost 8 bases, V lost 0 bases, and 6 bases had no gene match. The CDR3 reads CASSEARLAGDEQFF. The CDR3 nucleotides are TGTGCCAGCAGTGAAGCGAGGCTAGCGGGCGATGAGCAGTTCTTC.

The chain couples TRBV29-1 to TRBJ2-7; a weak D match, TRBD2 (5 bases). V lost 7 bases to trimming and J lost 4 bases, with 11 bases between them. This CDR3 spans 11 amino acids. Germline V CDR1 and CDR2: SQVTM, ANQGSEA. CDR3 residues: CSGRKGYEQYF. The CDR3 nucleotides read TGCAGCGGGAGGAAGGGTTACGAGCAGTACTTC.

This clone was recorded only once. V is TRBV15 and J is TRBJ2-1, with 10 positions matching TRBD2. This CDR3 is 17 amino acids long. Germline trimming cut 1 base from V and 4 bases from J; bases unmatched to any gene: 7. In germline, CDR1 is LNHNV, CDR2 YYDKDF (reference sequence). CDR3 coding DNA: TGTGCCACCAGCAGAGGCCGCCTAGCGGGGGAATACAATGAGCAGTTCTTC. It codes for CATSRGRLAGEYNEQFF.

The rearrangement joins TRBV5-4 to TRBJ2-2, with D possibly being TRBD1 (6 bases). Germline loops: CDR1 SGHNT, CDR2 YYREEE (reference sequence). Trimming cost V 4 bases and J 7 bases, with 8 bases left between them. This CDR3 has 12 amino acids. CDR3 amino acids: CASSADSGELFF. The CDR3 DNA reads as TGTGCCAGCAGCGCGGACAGCGGGGAGCTGTTTTTT.

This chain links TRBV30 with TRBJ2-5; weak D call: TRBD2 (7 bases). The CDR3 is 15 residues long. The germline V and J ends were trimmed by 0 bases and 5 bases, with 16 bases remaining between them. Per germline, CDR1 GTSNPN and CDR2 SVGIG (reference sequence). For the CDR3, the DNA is TGTGCCTGGAGTGTAGCGGGGACATCGGGGGAGACCCAGTACTTC. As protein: CAWSVAGTSGETQYF.

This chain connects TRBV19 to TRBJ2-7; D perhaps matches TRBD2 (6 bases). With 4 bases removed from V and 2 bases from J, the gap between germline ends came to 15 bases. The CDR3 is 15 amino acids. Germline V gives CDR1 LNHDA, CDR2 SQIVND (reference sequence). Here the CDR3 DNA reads TGTGCCAGTAGTAACGGCCTAGCGCAGACCTACGAGCAGTACTTC. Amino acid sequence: CASSNGLAQTYEQYF.

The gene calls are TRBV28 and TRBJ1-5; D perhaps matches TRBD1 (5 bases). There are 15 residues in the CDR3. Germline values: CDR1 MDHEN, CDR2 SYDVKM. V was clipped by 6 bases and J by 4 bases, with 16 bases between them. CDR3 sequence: CASSILQGNNQPQHF. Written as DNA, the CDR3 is TGTGCCAGCAGCATTCTCCAGGGCAATAATCAGCCCCAGCATTTT.

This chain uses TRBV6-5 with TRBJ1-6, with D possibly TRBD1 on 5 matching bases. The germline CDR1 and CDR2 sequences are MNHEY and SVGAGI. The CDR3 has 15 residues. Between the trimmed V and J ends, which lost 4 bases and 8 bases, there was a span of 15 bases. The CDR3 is CASSLLRGGDSPLHF. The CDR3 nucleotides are TGTGCCAGCAGTTTGCTTCGCGGGGGAGATTCACCCCTCCACTTT.

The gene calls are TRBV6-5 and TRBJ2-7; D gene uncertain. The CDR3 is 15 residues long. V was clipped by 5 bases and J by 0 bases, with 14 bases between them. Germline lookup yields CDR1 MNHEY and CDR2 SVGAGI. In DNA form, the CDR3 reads TGTGCCAGCAGTCCGGGTAGTGGAAGCTCCTACGAGCAGTACTTC. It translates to CASSPGSGSSYEQYF.

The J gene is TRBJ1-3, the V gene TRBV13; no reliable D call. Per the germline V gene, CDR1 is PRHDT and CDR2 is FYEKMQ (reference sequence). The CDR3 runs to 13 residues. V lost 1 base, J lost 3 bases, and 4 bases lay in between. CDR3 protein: CASSLVDGNTIYF. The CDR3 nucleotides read TGTGCCAGCAGCTTAGTAGATGGAAACACCATATATTTT.

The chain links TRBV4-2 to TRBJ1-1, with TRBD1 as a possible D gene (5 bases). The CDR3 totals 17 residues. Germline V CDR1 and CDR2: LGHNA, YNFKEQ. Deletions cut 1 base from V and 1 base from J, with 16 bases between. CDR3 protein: CASSQVGQGRRNTEAFF. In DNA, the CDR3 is TGTGCCAGCAGCCAAGTTGGGCAGGGAAGGCGGAACACTGAAGCTTTCTTT.

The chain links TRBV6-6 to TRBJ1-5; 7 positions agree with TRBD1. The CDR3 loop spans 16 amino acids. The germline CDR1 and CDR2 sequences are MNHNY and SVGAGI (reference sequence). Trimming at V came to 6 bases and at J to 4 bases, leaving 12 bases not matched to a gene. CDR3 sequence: CASSTTGKFLNQPQHF. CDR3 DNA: TGTGCCAGCAGCACGACAGGGAAGTTCCTTAATCAGCCCCAGCATTTT.

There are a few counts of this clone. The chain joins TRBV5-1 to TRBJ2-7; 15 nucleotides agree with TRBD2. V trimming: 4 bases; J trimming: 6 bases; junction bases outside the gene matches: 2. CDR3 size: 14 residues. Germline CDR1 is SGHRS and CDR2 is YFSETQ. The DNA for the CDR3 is TGCGCCAGCAGCCCGGGACTAGCGGGGGGCGAGCAGTACTTC. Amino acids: CASSPGLAGGEQYF.

The CDR3 sequence is CASSKQGFGTEAFF. CDR3 bases: TGTGCCAGCAGCAAACAGGGTTTCGGCACTGAAGCTTTCTTT. J is TRBJ1-1 and V is TRBV2, with D possibly matching TRBD1 (6 bases). V lost 6 bases, J lost 4 bases, and 15 bases lay in between. The CDR3 is made up of 14 amino acids. The germline gives CDR1 SNHLY, CDR2 FYNNEI.

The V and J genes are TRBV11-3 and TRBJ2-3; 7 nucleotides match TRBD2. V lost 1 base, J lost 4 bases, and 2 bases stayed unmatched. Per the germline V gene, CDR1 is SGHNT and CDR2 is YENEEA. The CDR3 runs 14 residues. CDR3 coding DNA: TGTGCCAGCAGCTTAGGGGAGGGTTCAGATACGCAGTATTTT. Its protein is CASSLGEGSDTQYF.

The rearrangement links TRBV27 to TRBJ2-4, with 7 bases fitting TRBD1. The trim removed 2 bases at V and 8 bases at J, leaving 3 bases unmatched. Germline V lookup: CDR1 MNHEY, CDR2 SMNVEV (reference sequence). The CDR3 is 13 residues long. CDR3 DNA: TGTGCCAGCAGTTTAAACAGGGGTCACATTCAGTACTTC. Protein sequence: CASSLNRGHIQYF.

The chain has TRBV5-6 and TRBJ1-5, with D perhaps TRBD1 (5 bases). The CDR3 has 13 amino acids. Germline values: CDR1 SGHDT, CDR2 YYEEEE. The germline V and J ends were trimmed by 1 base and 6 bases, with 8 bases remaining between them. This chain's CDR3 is CASSLQGSQPQHF. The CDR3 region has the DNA TGTGCCAGCAGCTTGCAGGGTTCTCAGCCCCAGCATTTT.

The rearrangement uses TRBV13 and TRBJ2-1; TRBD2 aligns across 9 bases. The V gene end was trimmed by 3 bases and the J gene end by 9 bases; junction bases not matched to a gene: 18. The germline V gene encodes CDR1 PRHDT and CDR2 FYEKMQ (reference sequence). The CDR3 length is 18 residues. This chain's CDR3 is CASSFWETSGPHHGEQFF. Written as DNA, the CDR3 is TGTGCCAGCAGCTTTTGGGAGACTAGCGGCCCCCATCACGGTGAGCAGTTCTTC.

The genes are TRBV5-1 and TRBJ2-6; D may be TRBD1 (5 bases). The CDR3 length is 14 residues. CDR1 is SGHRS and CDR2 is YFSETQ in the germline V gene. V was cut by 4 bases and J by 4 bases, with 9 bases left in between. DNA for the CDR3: TGCGCCAGCAGCCCTGGGGCCGGGGCCAACGTCCTGACTTTC. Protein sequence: CASSPGAGANVLTF.

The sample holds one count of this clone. CDR3 loop: CASSFAGGSNQPQHF. For the CDR3, the DNA is TGTGCCAGCAGTTTCGCAGGGGGTAGCAATCAGCCCCAGCATTTT. The chain employs TRBV28 and TRBJ1-5; TRBD1 aligns across 7 bases. The CDR3 is made up of 15 amino acids. V was clipped by 3 bases and J by 0 bases; unmatched bases: 2. CDR1 and CDR2 from the germline V gene are MDHEN and SYDVKM.

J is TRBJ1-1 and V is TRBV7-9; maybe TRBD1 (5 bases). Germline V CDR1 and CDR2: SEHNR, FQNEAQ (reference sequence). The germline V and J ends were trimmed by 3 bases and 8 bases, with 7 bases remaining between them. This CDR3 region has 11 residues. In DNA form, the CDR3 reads TGTGCCAGCAGCTTTCCAGGGGAAGCTTTCTTT. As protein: CASSFPGEAFF.

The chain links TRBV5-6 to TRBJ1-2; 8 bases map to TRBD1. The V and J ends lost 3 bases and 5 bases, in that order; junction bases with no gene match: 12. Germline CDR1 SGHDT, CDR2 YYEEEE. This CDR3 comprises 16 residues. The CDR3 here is CASSWGTGAFSYGYTF. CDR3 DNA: TGTGCCAGCAGCTGGGGGACAGGAGCTTTTTCTTATGGCTACACCTTC.

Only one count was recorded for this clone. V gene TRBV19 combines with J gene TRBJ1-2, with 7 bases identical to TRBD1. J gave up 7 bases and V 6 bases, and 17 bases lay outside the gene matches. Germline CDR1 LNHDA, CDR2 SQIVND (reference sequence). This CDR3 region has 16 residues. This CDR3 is CASSSSRATGRTGYTF. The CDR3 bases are TGTGCCAGTAGCTCATCGCGGGCGACAGGGCGGACTGGCTACACCTTC.